This record concerns one T cell receptor beta chain sequence. The clone's antigen remains unknown. The input lacks base qualities; no much larger clone sits a single base away. The sample comes from a study of shared clonotypes between healthy human individuals (dated by TCRdb to 2020 to 2021). About the study as a whole: The cohort included a few men and a couple of women between 18 and 49 years of age. Per donor, three plates each were used for CD4 naive and CD4 memory, two for CD8 naive, and one for CD8 memory. The study deeply sequenced blood TCR repertoires of about five healthy adults to estimate repertoire size and the extent of clonotype sharing between individuals. To increase sequencing depth and limit assay-specific biases, TCR repertoire library preparation and sequencing were carried out by different laboratories using diverse techniques. Each donor's leukapheresis produced roughly between about 0.8 and 8.9 billion PBMCs. What the authors observed across the whole study: Because the study included only a small number of donors, the genetic and exposure-history diversity represented was limited. Even with the large sequencing depth, rarefaction of the sorted-subset datasets indicated that sequencing was incomplete. Pairwise subsampling indicated that sequencing depth was expected to affect the degree of clonotype sharing among donors. Naive subsets generally had larger estimated clonotype richness than memory subsets did. When several donors were compared, the shared fraction of clonotypes was about 5% for naive CD4, around 4% for naive CD8, 2% to 2.5% for memory CD4, and around 0.4% for memory CD8. Compared with non-shared clonotypes, clonotypes shared by all four sorted-subset donors had higher generation probabilities. Sampling was limited to blood, and TCR repertoires in tissue likely differ from TCR repertoires in blood.

Donors were healthy HIV-negative adults with no recently reported acute infections or vaccinations. Every donor was a Caucasian adult living in Nashville, Tennessee, USA. CD4+ T cells were enriched by magnetic negative selection, after which naive cells were positively selected on CD45RA and the negative fraction was taken as the memory subset. Blood was obtained by leukapheresis, after which PBMCs were separated by Ficoll-Histopaque density gradient centrifugation and cryopreserved in liquid nitrogen vapor phase. Analytical flow cytometry was used to check the purity and quantity of each magnetically sorted T cell population. Each sorted fraction had its genomic DNA isolated and then quantified by UV absorbance on a Nanodrop 2000c. Using the deep immunoSEQ assay, multiplex PCR amplified TCR CDR3 regions from genomic DNA. Extracted genomic DNA from each cell subset was distributed evenly across all wells of several immunoSEQ 96-well plates, and each plate was treated as a replicate. Each replicate PCR for sorted subsets received roughly 0.2 ug genomic DNA, equal to 30,000 or so T cell genomes. The purified libraries were quantified using a Qubit 3.0 fluorometer, sized with a Bioanalyzer 2100, and then quantified again using the KAPA Library Quantification kit. Every immunoSEQ 96-well plate was sequenced on a dedicated single-read 150-cycle Illumina NextSeq 550 flow cell. Concerning the study's data processing: Because the immunoSEQ output included only junctional sequences and no quality scores, the filtering could not be the same as the filtering used for full-length reads. Sequences were annotated with PyIR, a Python wrapper for IgBLAST v1.9, using IMGT germline references to assign V/J genes and CDR3. Reads with weak V/J assignments (E-value above 1e-6), missing CDR3, stop codons, out-of-frame junctions, or ambiguous translated residues were removed. V3J clonotypes were defined as sequences sharing the same inferred V gene, J gene, and CDR3 amino acid sequence. To compute the percentage overlap between repertoires, the number of shared unique clonotypes was divided by the size of the smaller repertoire. Three approaches were used to assess repertoire richness: RTK rarefaction, the Chao1 estimator, and Recon v2.1 estimates of unobserved clonotypes. OLGA was used to compute generation probabilities for all TCRbeta clonotypes that the gDNA method yielded from a handful of donors. Not all clones reach the TCRdb copy of this immuneACCESS table, which keeps in-frame sequences only. Checked studies attribute under half of the gap to unresolved V genes and leave the rest unexplained. V, J and clone size were drawn from that table, and D and trimming were deduced from the DNA. The sample table holds roughly 1,500,000 clones, of which around 98% were seen once. About 0.45% of the sample lies in the top ten.

The CDR3 runs 17 amino acids, cysteine and phenylalanine included. Only the CDR3 portion is preserved as DNA: 51 bases, with reading frame beginning at the first base. From the germline V gene (reference sequence), CDR1 is LNHDA and CDR2 is SQIVND. V and J are truncated by 7 bases and 3 bases respectively, leaving an intervening sequence of 22 bases. The V and J segments used are TRBV19 and TRBJ1-5, with a weak D call of TRBD1 (5 bases match). This sequence was found in a young man in good health. The source material was naive CD4+ T cells sorted from blood. The cell subset or site label corresponds to: CD45RA+ positively selected. At the DNA level, the sequence is TGTGCCAGTATCGGAAGGGGACGGGGGGTCTACAATCAGCCCCAGCATTTT. Translated, it reads CASIGRGRGVYNQPQHF.